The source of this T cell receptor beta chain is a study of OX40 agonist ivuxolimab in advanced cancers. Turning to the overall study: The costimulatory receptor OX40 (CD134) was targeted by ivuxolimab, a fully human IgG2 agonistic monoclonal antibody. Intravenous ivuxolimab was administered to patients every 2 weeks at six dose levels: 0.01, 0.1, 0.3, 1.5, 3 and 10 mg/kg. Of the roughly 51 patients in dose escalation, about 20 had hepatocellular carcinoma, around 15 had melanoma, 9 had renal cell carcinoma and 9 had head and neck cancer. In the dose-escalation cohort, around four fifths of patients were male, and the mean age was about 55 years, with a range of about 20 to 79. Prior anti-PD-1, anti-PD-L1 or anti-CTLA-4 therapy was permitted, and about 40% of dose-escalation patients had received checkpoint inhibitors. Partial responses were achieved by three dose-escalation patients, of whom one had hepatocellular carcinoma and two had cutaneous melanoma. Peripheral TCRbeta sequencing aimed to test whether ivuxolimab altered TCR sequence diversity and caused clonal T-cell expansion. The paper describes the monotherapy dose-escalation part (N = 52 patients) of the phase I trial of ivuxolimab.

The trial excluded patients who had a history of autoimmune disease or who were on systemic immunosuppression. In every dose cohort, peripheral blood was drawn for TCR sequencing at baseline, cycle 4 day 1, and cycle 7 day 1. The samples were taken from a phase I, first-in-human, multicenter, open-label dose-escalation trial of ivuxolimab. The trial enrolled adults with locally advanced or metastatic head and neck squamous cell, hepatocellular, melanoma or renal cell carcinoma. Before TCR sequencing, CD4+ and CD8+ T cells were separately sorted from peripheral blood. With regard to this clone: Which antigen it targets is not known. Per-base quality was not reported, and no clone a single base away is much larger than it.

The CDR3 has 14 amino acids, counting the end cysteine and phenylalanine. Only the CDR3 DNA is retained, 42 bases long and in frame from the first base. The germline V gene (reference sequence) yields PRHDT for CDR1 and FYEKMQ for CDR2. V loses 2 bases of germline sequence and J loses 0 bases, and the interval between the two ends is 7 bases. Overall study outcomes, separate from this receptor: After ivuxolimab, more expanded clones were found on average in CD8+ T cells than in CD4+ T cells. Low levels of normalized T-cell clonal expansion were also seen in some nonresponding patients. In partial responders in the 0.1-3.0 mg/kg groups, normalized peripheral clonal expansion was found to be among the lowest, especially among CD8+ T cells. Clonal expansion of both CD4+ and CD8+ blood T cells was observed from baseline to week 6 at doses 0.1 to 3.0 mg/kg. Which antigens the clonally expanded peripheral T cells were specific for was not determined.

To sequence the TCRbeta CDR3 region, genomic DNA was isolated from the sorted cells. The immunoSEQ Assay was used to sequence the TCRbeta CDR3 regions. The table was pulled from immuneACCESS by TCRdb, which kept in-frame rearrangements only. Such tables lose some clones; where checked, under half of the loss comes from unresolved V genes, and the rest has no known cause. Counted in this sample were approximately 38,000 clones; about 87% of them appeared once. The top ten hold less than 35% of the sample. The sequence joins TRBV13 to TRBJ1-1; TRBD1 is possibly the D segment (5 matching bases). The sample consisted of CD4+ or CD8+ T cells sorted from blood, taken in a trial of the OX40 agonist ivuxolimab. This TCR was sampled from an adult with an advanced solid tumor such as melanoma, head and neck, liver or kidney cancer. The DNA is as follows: TGTGCCAGCAGCTTAATGGGGCTGAACACTGAAGCTTTCTTT. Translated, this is CASSLMGLNTEAFF.